The source of this T cell receptor beta chain is a study of T cells in women clearing cervical HPV infection. On the study more broadly: Case blood drawn at lesion detection; control blood after infection cleared.

This CDR3 has 14 amino acids. V was pared by 2 bases and J by 7 bases, with 5 bases of the junction left unmatched. Germline CDR1 ENHRY, CDR2 SYGVKD. About this clone itself: The read ends 3 residues before the CDR3 terminus; that terminus is restored from the germline J gene. Other DNA variants within this sample encode the same CDR3.

This table comes from immunoSEQ multiplex PCR, and its TCRdb copy is limited to in-frame clones, with some not included. This sample contains about 31,000 clones. Prevalent HPV16 infections were excluded; only incident single HPV16 infections included. Sequencing input: blood buffy coat. The clonotype was recovered from a woman aged 18 to 75 with a cervical HPV16 infection that either progressed to CIN3+ or cleared (not recorded which). The chain is built from TRBV10-3 and TRBJ1-2; 9 bases are a match to TRBD1. The CDR3 region is CAISETGTGSGYTF. CDR3 bases read: TGTGCCATCAGTGAGACCGGGACAGGGAGTGGC.